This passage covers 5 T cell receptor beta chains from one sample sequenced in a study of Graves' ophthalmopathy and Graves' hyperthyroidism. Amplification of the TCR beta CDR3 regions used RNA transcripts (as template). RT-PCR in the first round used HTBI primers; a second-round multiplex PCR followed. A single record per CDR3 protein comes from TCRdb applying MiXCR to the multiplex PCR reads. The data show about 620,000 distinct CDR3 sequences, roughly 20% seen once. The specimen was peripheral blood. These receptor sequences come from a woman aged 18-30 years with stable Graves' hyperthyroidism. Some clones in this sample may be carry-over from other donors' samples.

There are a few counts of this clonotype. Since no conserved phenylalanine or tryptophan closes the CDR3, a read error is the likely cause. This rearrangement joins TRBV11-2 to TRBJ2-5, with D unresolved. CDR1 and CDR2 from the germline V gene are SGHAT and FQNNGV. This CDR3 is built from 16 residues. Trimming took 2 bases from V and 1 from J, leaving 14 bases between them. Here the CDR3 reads CASSLLAPPPQETQYL. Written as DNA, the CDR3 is TGTGCCAGCAGCTTATTAGCTCCTCCTCCCCAAGAGACCCAGTACCTC.

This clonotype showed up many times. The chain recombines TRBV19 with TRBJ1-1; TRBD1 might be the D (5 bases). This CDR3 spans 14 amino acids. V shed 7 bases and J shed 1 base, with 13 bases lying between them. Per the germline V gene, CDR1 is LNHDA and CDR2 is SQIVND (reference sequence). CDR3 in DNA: TGTGCCAGTAAACGCTCCGGGGGGAACACTGAAGCTTTCTTT. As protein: CASKRSGGNTEAFF.

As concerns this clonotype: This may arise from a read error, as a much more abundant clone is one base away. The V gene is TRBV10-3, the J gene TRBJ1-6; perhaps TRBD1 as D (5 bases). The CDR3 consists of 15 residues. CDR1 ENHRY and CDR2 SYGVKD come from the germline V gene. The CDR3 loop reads CAISESGTNASHLHF. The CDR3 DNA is TGTGCCATCAGTGAGTCCGGGACGAACGCGTCACACCTCCACTTT.

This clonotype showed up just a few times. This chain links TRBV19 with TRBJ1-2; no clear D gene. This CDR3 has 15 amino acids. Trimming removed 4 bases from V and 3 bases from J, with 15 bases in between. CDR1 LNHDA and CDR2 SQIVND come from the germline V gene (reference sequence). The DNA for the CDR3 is TGTGCCAGTAGTACAAGCGGAGAGGCCTACTATGGCTACACCTTC. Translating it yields CASSTSGEAYYGYTF.

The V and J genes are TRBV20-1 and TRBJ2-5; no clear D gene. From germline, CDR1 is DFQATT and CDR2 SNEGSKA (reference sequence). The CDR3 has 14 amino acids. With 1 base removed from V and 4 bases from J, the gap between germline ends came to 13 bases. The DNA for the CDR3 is TGCAGTGCTAGAGCTTCGGATCAGAGAGAGACCCAGTACTTC. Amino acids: CSARASDQRETQYF.